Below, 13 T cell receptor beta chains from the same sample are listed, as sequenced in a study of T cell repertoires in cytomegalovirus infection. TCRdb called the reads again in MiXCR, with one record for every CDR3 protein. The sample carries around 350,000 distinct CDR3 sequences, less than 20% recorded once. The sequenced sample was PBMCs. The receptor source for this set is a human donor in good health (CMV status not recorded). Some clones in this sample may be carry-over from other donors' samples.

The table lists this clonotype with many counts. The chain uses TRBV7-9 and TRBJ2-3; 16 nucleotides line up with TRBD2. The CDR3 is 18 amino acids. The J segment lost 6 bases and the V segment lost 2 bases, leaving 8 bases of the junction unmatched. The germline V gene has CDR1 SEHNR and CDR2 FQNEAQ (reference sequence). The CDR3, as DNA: TGTGCCAGCAGCTTATCCGGGACTAGCGGGGGGGAATCGGATACGCAGTATTTT. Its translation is CASSLSGTSGGESDTQYF. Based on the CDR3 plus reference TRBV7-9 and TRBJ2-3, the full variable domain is DTGVSQNPRHKITKRGQNVTFRCDPISEHNRLYWYRQTLGQGPEFLTYFQNEAQLEKSRLLSDRFSAERPKGSFSTLEIQRTEQGDSAMYLCASSLSGTSGGESDTQYFGPGTRLTVL.

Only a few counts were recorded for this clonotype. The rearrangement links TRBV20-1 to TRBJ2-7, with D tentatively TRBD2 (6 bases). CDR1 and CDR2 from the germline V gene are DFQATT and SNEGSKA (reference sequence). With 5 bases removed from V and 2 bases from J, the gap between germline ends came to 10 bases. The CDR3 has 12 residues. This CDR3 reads CSAGTDTYEQYF. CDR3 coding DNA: TGCAGTGCTGGGACTGACACCTACGAGCAGTACTTC.

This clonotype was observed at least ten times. The CDR3 region is CASSPDGFEAFF. CDR3 in DNA: TGTGCCAGCAGCCCAGATGGGTTTGAAGCTTTCTTT. The chain links TRBV7-8 to TRBJ1-1; D gene uncertain. The CDR3 runs to 12 residues. Germline values: CDR1 SGHVS, CDR2 FQNEAQ. Trimming stripped 5 bases from V and 7 bases from J, with 11 bases between.

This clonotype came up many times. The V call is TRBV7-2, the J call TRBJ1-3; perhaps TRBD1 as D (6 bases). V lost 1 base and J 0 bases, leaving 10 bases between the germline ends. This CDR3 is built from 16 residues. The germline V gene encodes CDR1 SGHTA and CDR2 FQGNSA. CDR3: CASSLVWDNSGNTIYF. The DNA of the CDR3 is TGTGCCAGCAGCTTAGTTTGGGACAACTCTGGAAACACCATATATTTT.

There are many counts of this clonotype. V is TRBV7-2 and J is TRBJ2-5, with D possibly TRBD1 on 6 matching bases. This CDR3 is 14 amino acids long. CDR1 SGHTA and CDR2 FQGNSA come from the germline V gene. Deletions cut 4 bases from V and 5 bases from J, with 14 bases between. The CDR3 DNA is TGTGCCAGCAGCTCGAACAGGGTGGAGGAGACCCAGTACTTC. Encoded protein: CASSSNRVEETQYF.

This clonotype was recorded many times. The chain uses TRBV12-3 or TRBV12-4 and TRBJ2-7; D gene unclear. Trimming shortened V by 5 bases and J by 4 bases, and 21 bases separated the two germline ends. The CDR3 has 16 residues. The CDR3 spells CASSPRHVLSSYEQYF. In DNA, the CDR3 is TGTGCCAGCAGTCCACGACATGTCCTCTCCTCATACGAGCAGTACTTC.

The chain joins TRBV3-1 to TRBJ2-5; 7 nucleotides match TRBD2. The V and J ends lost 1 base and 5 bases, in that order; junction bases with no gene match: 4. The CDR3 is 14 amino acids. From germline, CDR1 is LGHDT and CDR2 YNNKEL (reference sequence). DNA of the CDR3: TGTGCCAGCAGCCAAGTACTAGCGCCGGAGACCCAGTACTTC. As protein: CASSQVLAPETQYF.

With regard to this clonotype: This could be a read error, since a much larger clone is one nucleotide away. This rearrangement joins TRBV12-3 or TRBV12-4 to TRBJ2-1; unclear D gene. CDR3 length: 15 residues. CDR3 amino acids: CASSLGAGSYNELFF. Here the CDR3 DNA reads TGTGCCAGCAGTTTAGGGGCAGGATCCTACAATGAGCTGTTCTTC.

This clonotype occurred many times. The CDR3 is CASSPGQDTQYF. CDR3 coding DNA: TGTGCCAGCAGCCCGGGGCAAGATACGCAGTATTTT. The chain carries TRBV12-3 or TRBV12-4 and TRBJ2-3, with D perhaps given as TRBD1 or TRBD2 (5 bases each). Trimming cost V 6 bases and J 5 bases, with 9 bases left between them. This CDR3 has 12 residues.

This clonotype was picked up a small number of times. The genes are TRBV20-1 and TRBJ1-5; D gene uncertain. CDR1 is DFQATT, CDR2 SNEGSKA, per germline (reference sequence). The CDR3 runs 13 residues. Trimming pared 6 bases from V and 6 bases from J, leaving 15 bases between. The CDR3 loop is CSAGQPLSQPQHF. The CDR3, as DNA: TGCAGTGCCGGGCAGCCATTAAGTCAGCCCCAGCATTTT.

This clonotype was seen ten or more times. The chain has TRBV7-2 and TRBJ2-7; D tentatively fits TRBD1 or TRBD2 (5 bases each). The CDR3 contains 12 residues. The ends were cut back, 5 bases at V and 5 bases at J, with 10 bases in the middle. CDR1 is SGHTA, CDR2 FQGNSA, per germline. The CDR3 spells CASSLWGNEQYF. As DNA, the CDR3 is TGTGCCAGCAGCCTGTGGGGGAACGAGCAGTACTTC. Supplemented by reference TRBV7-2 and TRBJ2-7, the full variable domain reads GAGVSQSPSNKVTEKGKDVELRCDPISGHTALYWYRQSLGQGLEFLIYFQGNSAPDKSGLPSDRFSAERTGGSVSTLTIQRTQQEDSAVYLCASSLWGNEQYFGPGTRLTVT.

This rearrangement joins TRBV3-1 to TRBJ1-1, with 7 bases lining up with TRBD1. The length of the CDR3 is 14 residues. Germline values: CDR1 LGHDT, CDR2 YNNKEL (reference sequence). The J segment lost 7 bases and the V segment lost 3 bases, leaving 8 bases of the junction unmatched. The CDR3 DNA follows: TGTGCCAGCAGCCAGACGTGGACAGGATATGAAGCTTTCTTT. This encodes CASSQTWTGYEAFF.

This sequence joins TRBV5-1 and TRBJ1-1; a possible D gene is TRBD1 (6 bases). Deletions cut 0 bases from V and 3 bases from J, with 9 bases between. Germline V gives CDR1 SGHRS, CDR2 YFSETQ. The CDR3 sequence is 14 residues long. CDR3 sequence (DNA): TGCGCCAGCAGCTTGGGGGGGCTGGACACTGAAGCTTTCTTT. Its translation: CASSLGGLDTEAFF.